The 17 T cell receptor beta chains presented below share a single source sample, sequenced in a study of blood T cell repertoires in COVID-19. Generated by immunoSEQ multiplex PCR, the TCRdb table keeps only in-frame clones and is missing some. The table shows 160,000 or so clones, with 80% to 85% occurring only once. Material for sequencing was PBMCs or T cells enriched from blood (not recorded which). The receptors originated from a woman between 50 and 59 years old who had recovered from COVID-19.

The chain recombines TRBV5-6 with TRBJ1-5; tentative D call: TRBD1 (5 bases). The CDR3 sequence is 14 residues long. Germline V gene sequence: CDR1 SGHDT, CDR2 YYEEEE. With 2 bases removed from V and 1 base from J, the gap between germline ends came to 7 bases. CDR3 in amino acids: CASSFQGSNQPQHF. The DNA for the CDR3 is TGTGCCAGCAGCTTCCAGGGAAGCAATCAGCCCCAGCATTTT.

The chain recombines TRBV12-3 or TRBV12-4 with TRBJ2-5; possibly TRBD2 for D (5 bases). Trimming removed 2 bases from V and 13 bases from J, with 14 bases in between. The CDR3 runs to 12 residues. As DNA, the CDR3 is TGTGCCAGCAGTTTAATGCTCCGACGGGGGTACTTC. It is translated as CASSLMLRRGYF.

V usage is TRBV10-3 and J usage is TRBJ2-7; TRBD1 matches 10 bases. Germline lookup yields CDR1 ENHRY and CDR2 SYGVKD. V trimming: 5 bases; J trimming: 2 bases; junction bases outside the gene matches: 6. CDR3 length: 15 residues. This chain's CDR3 is CAISPPGQGTYEQYF. CDR3 DNA: TGTGCCATCAGTCCGCCGGGACAGGGGACCTACGAGCAGTACTTC.

V gene TRBV11-3 combines with J gene TRBJ1-1; no reliable D call. V was clipped by 3 bases and J by 3 bases, with 8 bases between them. This CDR3 region has 13 residues. Germline loops: CDR1 SGHNT, CDR2 YENEEA. CDR3 residues: CASSFQLDTEAFF. Here the CDR3 DNA reads TGTGCCAGCAGCTTCCAGTTGGACACTGAAGCTTTCTTT.

This chain links TRBV3-1 (or the pseudogene TRBV3-2) with TRBJ2-3, with 10 bases aligning to TRBD2. Germline CDR1 reads LGHDT; CDR2 reads YNNKEL (reference sequence). The CDR3 contains 19 residues. Trimming removed 6 bases from V and 4 bases from J; junction bases left unmatched: 19. CDR3 DNA: TGTGCCAGCAGTCTCCCCGGGAGCGGGGGGGCCTTTTCCGCAGATACGCAGTATTTT. This encodes CASSLPGSGGAFSADTQYF.

The genes are TRBV19 and TRBJ1-1, with TRBD1 identical over 7 bases. This CDR3 has 14 residues. The V gene's germline CDR1 is LNHDA and CDR2 SQIVND (reference sequence). The junction had 6 bases not matched to a gene; V was cut back by 7 bases and J by 1 base. The chain's CDR3 is CASTPGQQNTEAFF. The CDR3 DNA is TGTGCCAGTACCCCGGGACAGCAGAACACTGAAGCTTTCTTT.

The V gene is TRBV18, the J gene TRBJ1-4, with D possibly being TRBD1 (5 bases). The germline V gene has CDR1 KGHSH and CDR2 LQKENI. Between the trimmed V and J ends, which lost 1 base and 2 bases, there was a span of 14 bases. The CDR3 is made up of 17 amino acids. The chain's CDR3 is CASSPRIGQATNEKLFF. The CDR3 region has the DNA TGTGCCAGCTCACCACGTATCGGACAAGCGACTAATGAAAAACTGTTTTTT.

The chain employs TRBV5-1 and TRBJ2-7, with D tentatively TRBD1 (6 bases). The CDR3 is made up of 16 amino acids. V was shortened by 0 bases and J by 0 bases, with 13 bases between the two germline ends. The germline V gene encodes CDR1 SGHRS and CDR2 YFSETQ. The CDR3 protein is CASSLGGTLSSYEQYF. The CDR3 DNA reads as TGCGCCAGCAGCTTGGGAGGGACATTGAGCTCCTACGAGCAGTACTTC.

The chain joins TRBV28 to TRBJ1-2; 9 bases fit TRBD1. CDR1 and CDR2 from the germline V gene are MDHEN and SYDVKM. V was pared by 1 base and J by 4 bases, with 4 bases of the junction left unmatched. This CDR3 spans 15 amino acids. The CDR3 region has the DNA TGTGCCAGCAGTTTATTGGGACAGGGCGGCTATGGCTACACCTTC. Translation: CASSLLGQGGYGYTF.

The chain recombines TRBV4-2 with TRBJ2-7; 9 bases agree with TRBD1. Germline V lookup: CDR1 LGHNA, CDR2 YNFKEQ. CDR3 size: 19 residues. V lost 1 base and J lost 0; bases outside the gene matches: 13. CDR3 nucleotide sequence: TGTGCCAGCAGCCAAGTCACGGGACAGGGAACCCTGAGCTCCTACGAGCAGTACTTC. It encodes CASSQVTGQGTLSSYEQYF.

The J gene is TRBJ2-2, the V gene TRBV10-2, with 7 bases that match TRBD2. With V trimmed by 6 bases and J by 6 bases, 7 bases remained unmatched. This CDR3 has 14 residues. CDR1 is WSHSY and CDR2 is SAAADI in the germline V gene. CDR3 amino acids: CASRSSGSAGELFF. CDR3 nucleotide sequence: TGCGCCAGCAGATCTAGCGGTTCTGCCGGGGAGCTGTTTTTT.

The V call is TRBV4-2, the J call TRBJ1-5, with TRBD1 as a possible D gene (5 bases). Germline lookup yields CDR1 LGHNA and CDR2 YNFKEQ. The ends were cut back, 0 bases at V and 1 base at J, with 10 bases in the middle. The CDR3 is made up of 16 amino acids. The CDR3 DNA sequence: TGTGCCAGCAGCCAAGAATGGGGCCAGAGCAATCAGCCCCAGCATTTT. It is translated as CASSQEWGQSNQPQHF.

Written as DNA, the CDR3 is TGTGCCAGCAGCTTAGGGTCGGATTCACCCCTCCACTTT. This sequence encodes CASSLGSDSPLHF. The chain joins TRBV7-9 to TRBJ1-6; D uncertain. The germline V and J ends were trimmed by 1 base and 8 bases, with 6 bases remaining between them. There are 13 residues in the CDR3. Germline loops: CDR1 SEHNR, CDR2 FQNEAQ (reference sequence).

The DNA for the CDR3 is TGTGCCATCAGCCCAGGGATAGAGACCCAGTACTTC. Encoded protein: CAISPGIETQYF. The V call is TRBV10-3, the J call TRBJ2-5; a possible D gene is TRBD1 (5 bases). V gave up 6 bases and J gave up 4 bases, with 9 bases separating them. This CDR3 contains 12 residues. CDR1 and CDR2 from the germline V gene are ENHRY and SYGVKD.

This clone was seen a few times. The V gene is TRBV4-1, the J gene TRBJ1-3; 7 bases line up with TRBD1. CDR1 and CDR2 from the germline V gene are MGHRA and YSYEKL. J gave up 0 bases and V 2 bases, and 4 bases lay outside the gene matches. The CDR3 spans 16 residues. The CDR3 here is CASSQNDRDSGNTIYF. For the CDR3, the DNA is TGCGCCAGCAGCCAAAACGACAGGGACTCTGGAAACACCATATATTTT.

CDR3 region: CASSEGTREQYF. The CDR3 region has the DNA TGTGCCAGCAGCGAAGGGACTCGCGAGCAGTACTTC. The chain combines TRBV11-3 with TRBJ2-7; weak D call: TRBD2 (6 bases). The CDR3 consists of 12 residues. The V and J ends lost 5 bases and 6 bases respectively, with 11 bases between them. The V gene's germline CDR1 is SGHNT and CDR2 YENEEA.

The rearrangement links TRBV11-3 to TRBJ1-4; D is uncertain. The CDR3 has 13 amino acids. The ends were cut back, 5 bases at V and 5 bases at J, with 9 bases in the middle. The germline V gene has CDR1 SGHNT and CDR2 YENEEA. The CDR3: CASSGHRNEKLFF. The DNA for the CDR3 is TGTGCCAGCAGCGGGCACAGAAATGAAAAACTGTTTTTT.